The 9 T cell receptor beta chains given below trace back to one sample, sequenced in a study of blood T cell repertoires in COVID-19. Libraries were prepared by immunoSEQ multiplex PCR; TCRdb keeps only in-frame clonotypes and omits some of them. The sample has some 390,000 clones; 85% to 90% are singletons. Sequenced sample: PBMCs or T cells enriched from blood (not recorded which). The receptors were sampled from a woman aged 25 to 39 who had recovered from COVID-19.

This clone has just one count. For the CDR3, the DNA is TGTGCCTGGGAGGGAGTCTCTGGAAACACCATATATTTT. This translates into CAWEGVSGNTIYF. The gene calls are TRBV30 and TRBJ1-3; D unclear. This CDR3 region has 13 residues. Between the trimmed V and J ends, which lost 5 bases and 0 bases, there was a span of 8 bases. Germline V gene data show CDR1 as GTSNPN and CDR2 as SVGIG (reference sequence). Variable domain in full (rest from reference TRBV30 and TRBJ1-3): SQTIHQWPATLVQPVGSPLSLECTVEGTSNPNLYWYRQAAGRGLQLLFYSVGIGQISSEVPQNLSASRPQDRQFILSSKKLLLSDSGFYLCAWEGVSGNTIYFGEGSWLTVV.

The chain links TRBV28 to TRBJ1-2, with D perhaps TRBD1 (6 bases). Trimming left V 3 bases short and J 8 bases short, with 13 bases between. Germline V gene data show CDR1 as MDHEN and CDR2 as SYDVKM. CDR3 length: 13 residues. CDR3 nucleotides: TGTGCCAGCAGTTTTGACAGGATCGAGGGCTACACCTTC. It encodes CASSFDRIEGYTF.

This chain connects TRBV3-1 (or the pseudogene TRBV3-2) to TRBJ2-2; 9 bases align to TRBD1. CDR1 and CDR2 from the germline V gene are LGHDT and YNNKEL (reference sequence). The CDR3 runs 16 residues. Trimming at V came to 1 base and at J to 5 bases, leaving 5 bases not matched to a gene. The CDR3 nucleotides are TGTGCCAGCAGCCAAGGGACAGGGGCTCTAACCGGGGAGCTGTTTTTT. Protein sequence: CASSQGTGALTGELFF.

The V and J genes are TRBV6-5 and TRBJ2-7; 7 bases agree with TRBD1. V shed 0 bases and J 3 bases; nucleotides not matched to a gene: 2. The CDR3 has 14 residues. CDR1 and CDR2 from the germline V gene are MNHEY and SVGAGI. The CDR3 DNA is TGTGCCAGCAGTTACTCAAACAGGGGCTACGAGCAGTACTTC. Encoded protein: CASSYSNRGYEQYF.

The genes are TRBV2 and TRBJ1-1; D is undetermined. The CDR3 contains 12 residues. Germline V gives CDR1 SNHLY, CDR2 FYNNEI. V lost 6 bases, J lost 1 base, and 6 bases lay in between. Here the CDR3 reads CASRPTNTEAFF. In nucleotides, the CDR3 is TGTGCCAGCAGGCCTACGAACACTGAAGCTTTCTTT.

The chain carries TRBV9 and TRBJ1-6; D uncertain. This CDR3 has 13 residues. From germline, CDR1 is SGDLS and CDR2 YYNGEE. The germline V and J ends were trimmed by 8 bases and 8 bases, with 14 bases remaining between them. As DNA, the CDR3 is TGTGCCAGTGCGCAGGATTTTTATTCACCCCTCCACTTT. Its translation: CASAQDFYSPLHF. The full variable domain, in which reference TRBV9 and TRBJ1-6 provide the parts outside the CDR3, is DSGVTQTPKHLITATGQRVTLRCSPRSGDLSVYWYQQSLDQGLQFLIQYYNGEERAKGNILERFSAQQFPDLHSELNLSSLELGDSALYFCASAQDFYSPLHFGNGTRLTVT.

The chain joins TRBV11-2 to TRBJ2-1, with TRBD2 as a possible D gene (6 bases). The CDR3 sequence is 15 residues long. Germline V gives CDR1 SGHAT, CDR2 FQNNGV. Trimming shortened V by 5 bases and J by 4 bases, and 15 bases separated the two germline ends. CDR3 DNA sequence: TGTGCCAGCAGCAAGAATCCGGGACTTTACAATGAGCAGTTCTTC. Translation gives CASSKNPGLYNEQFF.

CDR3 in amino acids: CATSDQRQTSGGYNEQFF. The CDR3 DNA is TGTGCCACCAGTGACCAACGACAGACTAGCGGGGGATACAATGAGCAGTTCTTC. The V call is TRBV24-1, the J call TRBJ2-1, with TRBD2 identical over 12 bases. V lost 4 bases and J lost 4; bases outside the gene matches: 10. There are 18 residues in the CDR3. The germline V gene encodes CDR1 KGHDR and CDR2 SFDVKD.

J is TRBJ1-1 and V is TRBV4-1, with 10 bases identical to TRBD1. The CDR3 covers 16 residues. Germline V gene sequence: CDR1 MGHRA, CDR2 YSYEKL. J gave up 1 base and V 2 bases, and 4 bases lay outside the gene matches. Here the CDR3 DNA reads TGCGCCAGCAGCCAAAGGGACAGGGGTAAGAACACTGAAGCTTTCTTT. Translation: CASSQRDRGKNTEAFF.